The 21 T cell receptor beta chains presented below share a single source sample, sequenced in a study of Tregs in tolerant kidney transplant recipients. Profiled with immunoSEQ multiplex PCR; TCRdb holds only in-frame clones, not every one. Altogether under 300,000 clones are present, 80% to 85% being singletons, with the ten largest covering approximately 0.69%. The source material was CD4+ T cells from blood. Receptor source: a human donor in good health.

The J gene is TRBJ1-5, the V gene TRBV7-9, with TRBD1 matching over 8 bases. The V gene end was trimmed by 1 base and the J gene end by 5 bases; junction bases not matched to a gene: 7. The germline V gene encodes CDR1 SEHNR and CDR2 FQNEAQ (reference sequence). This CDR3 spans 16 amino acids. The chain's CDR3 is CASSLGTGRVDQPQHF. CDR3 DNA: TGTGCCAGCAGCTTAGGGACAGGGAGAGTGGATCAGCCCCAGCATTTT.

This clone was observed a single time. CDR3 in DNA: TGTGCCAGCAGCTTAGATCCGTATCAGCCCCAGCATTTT. As protein: CASSLDPYQPQHF. The chain has TRBV5-8 and TRBJ1-5; no clear D. V lost 2 bases to trimming and J lost 5 bases, with 8 bases between them. This CDR3 has 13 residues. The germline CDR1 and CDR2 sequences are SGHTS and YDEGEE. The entire variable domain, with the rest obtained from reference TRBV5-8 and TRBJ1-5, is as follows: EAGVTQSPTHLIKTRGQQATLRCSPISGHTSVYWYQQALGLGLQFLLWYDEGEERNRGNFPPRFSGRQFPNYSSELNVNALELEDSALYLCASSLDPYQPQHFGDGTRLSIL.

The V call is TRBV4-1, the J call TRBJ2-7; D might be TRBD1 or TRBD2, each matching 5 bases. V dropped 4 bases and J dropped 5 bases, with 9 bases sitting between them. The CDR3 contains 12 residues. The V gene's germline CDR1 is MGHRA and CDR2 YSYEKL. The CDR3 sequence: CASSPQGHEQYF. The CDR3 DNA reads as TGCGCCAGCAGCCCCCAGGGACACGAGCAGTACTTC.

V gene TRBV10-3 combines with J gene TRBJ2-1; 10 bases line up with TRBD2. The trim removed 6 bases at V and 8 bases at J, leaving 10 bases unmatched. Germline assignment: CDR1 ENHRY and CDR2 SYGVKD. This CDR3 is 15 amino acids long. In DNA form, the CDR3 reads TGTGCCATCAGCCGTCTAGCGGGAGCTGGGGATGAGCAGTTCTTC. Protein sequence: CAISRLAGAGDEQFF.

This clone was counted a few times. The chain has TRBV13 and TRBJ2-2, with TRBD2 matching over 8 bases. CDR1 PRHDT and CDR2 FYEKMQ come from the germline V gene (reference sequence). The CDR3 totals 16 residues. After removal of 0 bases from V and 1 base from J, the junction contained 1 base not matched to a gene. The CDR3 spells CASSLGGRVNTGELFF. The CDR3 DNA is TGTGCCAGCAGCTTAGGCGGGAGGGTGAACACCGGGGAGCTGTTTTTT.

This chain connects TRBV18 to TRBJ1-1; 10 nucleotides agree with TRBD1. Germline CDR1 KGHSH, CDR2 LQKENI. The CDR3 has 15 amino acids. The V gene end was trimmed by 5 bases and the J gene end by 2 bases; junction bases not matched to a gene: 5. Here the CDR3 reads CASSSTTGGNTEAFF. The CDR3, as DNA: TGTGCCAGCTCATCTACGACAGGGGGCAACACTGAAGCTTTCTTT.

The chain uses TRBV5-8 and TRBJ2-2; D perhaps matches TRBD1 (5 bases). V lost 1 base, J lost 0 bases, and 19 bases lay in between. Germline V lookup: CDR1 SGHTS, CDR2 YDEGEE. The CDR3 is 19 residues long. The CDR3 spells CASSLLYTRWGSNTGELFF. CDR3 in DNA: TGTGCCAGCAGCTTGTTGTATACCCGCTGGGGCTCGAACACCGGGGAGCTGTTTTTT.

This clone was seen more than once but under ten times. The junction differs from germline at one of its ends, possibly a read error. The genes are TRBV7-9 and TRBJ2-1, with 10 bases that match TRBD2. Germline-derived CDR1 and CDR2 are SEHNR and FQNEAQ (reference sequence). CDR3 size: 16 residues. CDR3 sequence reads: CASNLFGGTSANEQFF. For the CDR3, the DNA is TGTGCCAGCAACTTATTCGGTGGGACTAGCGCCAATGAGCAGTTCTTC.

The CDR3 region is CASSVVPGGTYEQYF. The CDR3 region has the DNA TGTGCCAGCAGCGTAGTCCCAGGGGGCACGTACGAGCAGTACTTC. This sequence joins TRBV9 and TRBJ2-7, with TRBD1 matching 8 bases. CDR3 size: 15 residues. Germline V CDR1 and CDR2: SGDLS, YYNGEE. With 0 bases clipped from V and 4 bases from J, the junction kept 6 bases outside the gene matches.

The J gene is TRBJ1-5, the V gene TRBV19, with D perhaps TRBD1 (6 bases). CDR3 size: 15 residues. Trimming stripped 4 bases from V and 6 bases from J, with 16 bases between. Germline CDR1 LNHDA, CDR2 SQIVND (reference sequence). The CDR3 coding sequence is TGTGCCAGTAGTAGGACAGTGGTTCAGGCTCAGCCCCAGCATTTT. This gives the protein CASSRTVVQAQPQHF.

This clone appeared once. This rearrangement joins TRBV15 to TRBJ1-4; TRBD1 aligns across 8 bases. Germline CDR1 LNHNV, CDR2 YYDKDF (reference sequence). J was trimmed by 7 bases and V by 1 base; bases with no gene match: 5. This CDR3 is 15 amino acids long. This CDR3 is CATSRGTGGTEKLFF. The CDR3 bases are TGTGCCACCAGCAGAGGAACAGGGGGTACTGAAAAACTGTTTTTT.

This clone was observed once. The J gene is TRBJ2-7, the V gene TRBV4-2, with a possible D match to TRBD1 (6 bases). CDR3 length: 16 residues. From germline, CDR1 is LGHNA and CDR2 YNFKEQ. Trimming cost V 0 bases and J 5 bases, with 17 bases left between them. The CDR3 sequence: CASSQDPRQGLDEQYF. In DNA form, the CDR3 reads TGTGCCAGCAGCCAAGACCCACGGCAGGGGCTCGACGAGCAGTACTTC.

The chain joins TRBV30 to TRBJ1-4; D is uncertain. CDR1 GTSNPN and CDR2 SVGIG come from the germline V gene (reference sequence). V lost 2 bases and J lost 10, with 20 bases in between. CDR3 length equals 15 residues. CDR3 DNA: TGTGCCTGGAGTCGGAACACCCTAGCCTTCGGAAAACTGTTTTTT. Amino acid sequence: CAWSRNTLAFGKLFF.

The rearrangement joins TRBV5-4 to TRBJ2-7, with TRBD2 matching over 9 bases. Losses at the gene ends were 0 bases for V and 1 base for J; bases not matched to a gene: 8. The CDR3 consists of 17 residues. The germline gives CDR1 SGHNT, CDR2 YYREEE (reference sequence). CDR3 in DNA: TGTGCCAGCAGCTTGGCGGTTTTAGCGGGGGAATCCTACGAGCAGTACTTC. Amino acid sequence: CASSLAVLAGESYEQYF.

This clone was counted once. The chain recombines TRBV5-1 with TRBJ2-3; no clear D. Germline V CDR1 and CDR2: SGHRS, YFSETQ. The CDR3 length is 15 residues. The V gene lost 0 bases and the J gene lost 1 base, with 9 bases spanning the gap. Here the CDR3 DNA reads TGCGCCAGCAGCTTGGGGGTAAAGGGCACAGATACGCAGTATTTT. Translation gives CASSLGVKGTDTQYF.

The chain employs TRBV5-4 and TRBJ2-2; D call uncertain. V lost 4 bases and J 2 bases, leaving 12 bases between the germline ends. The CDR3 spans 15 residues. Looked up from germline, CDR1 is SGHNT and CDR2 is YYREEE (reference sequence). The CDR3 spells CASSIDRYNTGELFF. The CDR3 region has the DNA TGTGCCAGCAGCATCGACCGCTATAACACCGGGGAGCTGTTTTTT.

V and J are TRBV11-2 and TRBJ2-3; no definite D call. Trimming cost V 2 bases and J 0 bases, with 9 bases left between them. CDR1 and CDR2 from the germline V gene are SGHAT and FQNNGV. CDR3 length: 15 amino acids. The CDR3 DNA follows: TGTGCCAGCAGCTTAAACCCATCTAGCACAGATACGCAGTATTTT. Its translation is CASSLNPSSTDTQYF.

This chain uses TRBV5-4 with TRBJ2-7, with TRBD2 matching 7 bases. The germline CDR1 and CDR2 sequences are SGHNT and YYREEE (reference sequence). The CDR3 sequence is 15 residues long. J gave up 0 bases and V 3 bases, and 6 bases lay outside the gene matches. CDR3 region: CASSWGGQTSYEQYF. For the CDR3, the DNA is TGTGCCAGCAGCTGGGGGGGTCAGACCTCCTACGAGCAGTACTTC.

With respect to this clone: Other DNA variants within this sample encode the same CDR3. The CDR3 DNA sequence: TGTGCCAGCAGTGCGAGGGAAAGCTATAATTCACCCCTCCACTTT. It codes for CASSARESYNSPLHF. The chain combines TRBV2 with TRBJ1-6; D gene uncertain. Trimming took 4 bases from V and 3 from J, leaving 10 bases between them. Germline V gene data show CDR1 as SNHLY and CDR2 as FYNNEI. This CDR3 has 15 residues.

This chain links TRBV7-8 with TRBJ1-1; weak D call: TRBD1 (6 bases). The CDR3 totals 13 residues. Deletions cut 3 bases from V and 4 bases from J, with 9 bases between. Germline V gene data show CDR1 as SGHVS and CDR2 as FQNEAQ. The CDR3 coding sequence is TGTGCCAGCAGCTTCGGACAGTTCACTGAAGCTTTCTTT. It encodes CASSFGQFTEAFF.

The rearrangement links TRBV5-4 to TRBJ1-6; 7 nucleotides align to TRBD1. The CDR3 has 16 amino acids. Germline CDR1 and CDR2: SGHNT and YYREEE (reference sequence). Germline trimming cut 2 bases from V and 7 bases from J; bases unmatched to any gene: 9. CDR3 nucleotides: TGTGCCAGCAGCTTATCAACAGGGGCCACCAATTCACCCCTCCACTTT. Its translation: CASSLSTGATNSPLHF.